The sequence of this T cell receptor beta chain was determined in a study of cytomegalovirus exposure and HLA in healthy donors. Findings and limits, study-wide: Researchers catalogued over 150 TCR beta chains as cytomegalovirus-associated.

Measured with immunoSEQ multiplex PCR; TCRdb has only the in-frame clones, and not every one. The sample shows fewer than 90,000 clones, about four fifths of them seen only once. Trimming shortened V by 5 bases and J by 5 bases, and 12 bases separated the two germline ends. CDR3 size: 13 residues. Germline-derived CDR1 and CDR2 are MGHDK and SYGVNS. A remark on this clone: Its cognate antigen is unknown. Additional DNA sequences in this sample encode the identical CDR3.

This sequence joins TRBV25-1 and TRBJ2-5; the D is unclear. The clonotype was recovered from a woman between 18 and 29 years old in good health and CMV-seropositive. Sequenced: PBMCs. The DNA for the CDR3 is TGTGCCAGCAGTAACCGCGATCGGGAGACCCAGTACTTC. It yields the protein CASSNRDRETQYF.